Detailed here is one T cell receptor (beta chain). RNA was extracted with the RNeasy kit, and a quantity of roughly 0.45 to 1 ug was reverse transcribed using random hexamers. One entry per CDR3 protein, called by TCRdb with MiXCR from the immunoSEQ multiplex PCR reads. Of approximately 110,000 distinct CDR3 sequences detected, around 96% appear once; the ten largest clones hold roughly 0.087%. This specimen comes from a study of CD8 T cells in Susac syndrome. Sequencing used CD4+ T cells from PBMCs. The clonotype comes from a human donor in good health.

The CDR3 DNA follows: TGTGCCAGCAGCCCTAGCGGACTCTGGTCGTATACGCAGTATTTT. It yields the protein CASSPSGLWSYTQYF. The genes are TRBV11-2 and TRBJ2-3; TRBD2 matches 7 bases. The CDR3 has 15 residues. V trimming: 5 bases; J trimming: 7 bases; junction bases outside the gene matches: 12. Germline-derived CDR1 and CDR2 are SGHAT and FQNNGV.